This T cell receptor (beta chain) was identified in a study of T cell responses to AZD1222 COVID-19 vaccine. Study-level results: Elevations in Spike-specific TCR breadth and depth followed administration of two AZD1222 doses. Dominant at 160-218 and 743-854, vaccine-associated CD4 TCRs also spanned spike. The repertoires were collected only after the peak T cell response. The donor group comprised mostly white British people and more females; the analysis possibly underestimated clonal diversity.

In regard to this clone: Its cognate antigen is unknown.

Clones were read by immunoSEQ multiplex PCR, and TCRdb kept only the in-frame ones, dropping some. The table shows approximately 35,000 clones, with 86% occurring only once. CDR1 is MDHEN, CDR2 SYDVKM, per germline. J gave up 4 bases and V 4 bases, and 1 base lay outside the gene matches. This CDR3 spans 13 amino acids. The sample consisted of peripheral blood, taken on day 0 of AZD1222 vaccination. The chain combines TRBV28 with TRBJ1-2; 9 bases fit TRBD1. This sequence was found in an adult in good health. CDR3 sequence (DNA): TGTGCCAGCAGTTCGGACAGGGGCTATGGCTACACCTTC. It translates to CASSSDRGYGYTF.